This record concerns one TCR beta chain sequence. Its antigen is unidentified. The source of the sample is a study of cytotoxic CD8 clonotypes in ibrutinib-treated CLL. Study information: About 24 partial and 2 complete responses; at median about 70 months, about 14 remitted, about twelve progressed.

CDR1 is SEHNR, CDR2 FQNEAQ, per germline (reference sequence). This CDR3 spans 16 amino acids. The trim removed 5 bases at V and 3 bases at J, leaving 6 bases unmatched. Study-level findings and limits: Clonality climbed at ibrutinib response, then dropped toward baseline at progression. Public clonotypes were rare and shrank or held steady on treatment.

This table comes from immunoSEQ multiplex PCR, and its TCRdb copy is limited to in-frame clones, with some not included. The sample shows 150,000 or so clones, roughly 77% of them seen only once. TCR beta library input comprised roughly 2.2 micrograms of genomic DNA from cryopreserved PBMCs. The chain uses TRBV7-9 and TRBJ2-4; 11 positions agree with TRBD2. This TCR came from a human donor with chronic lymphocytic leukemia. Sequencing used PBMCs, obtained after 12 months of ibrutinib treatment. The CDR3 reads CASSITSGRVKNIQYF. In nucleotides, the CDR3 is TGTGCCAGCAGCATAACTAGCGGGAGAGTCAAAAACATTCAGTACTTC.